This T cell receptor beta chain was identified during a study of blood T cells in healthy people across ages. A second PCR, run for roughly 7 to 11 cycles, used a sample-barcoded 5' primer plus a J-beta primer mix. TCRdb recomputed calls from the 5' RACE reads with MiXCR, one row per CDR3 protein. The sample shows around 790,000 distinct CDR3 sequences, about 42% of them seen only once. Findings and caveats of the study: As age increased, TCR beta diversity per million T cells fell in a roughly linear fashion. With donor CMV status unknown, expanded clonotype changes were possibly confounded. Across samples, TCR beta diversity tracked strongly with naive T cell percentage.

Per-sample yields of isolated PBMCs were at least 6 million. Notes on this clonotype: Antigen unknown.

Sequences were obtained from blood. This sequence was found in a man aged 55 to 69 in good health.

CDR3 coding DNA: TGTGCCAGCAGCCACCCGGGACTAGCGGGGGGAATTAATGAGCAGTTCTTC. Encoded protein: CASSHPGLAGGINEQFF. The chain joins TRBV7-2 to TRBJ2-1; 15 bases line up with TRBD2. Trimming cost V 5 bases and J 7 bases; bases outside gene matches: 9. Germline CDR1 SGHTA, CDR2 FQGNSA. This CDR3 comprises 17 residues.